This T cell receptor (beta chain) was found in a study of PD-L1 blockade in urothelial cancer. Study at large: Patients' prior chemotherapy regimens numbered 0 to 3. At 3 weeks (second dose) and 6 weeks after starting treatment, blood was analyzed.

With respect to this clone: Its antigen is unknown.

Study results and caveats: For durable-benefit patients, tumor-associated blood clones expanded more at 3 weeks.

Indicated time point: pretreatment peripheral blood. Profiled with immunoSEQ multiplex PCR; TCRdb holds only in-frame clones, not every one. The table records around 70,000 clones, roughly 84% of them present only once. This CDR3 has 15 residues. Germline CDR1 reads SGHRS; CDR2 reads YFSETQ. Deletions cut 0 bases from V and 4 bases from J, with 11 bases between. The chain recombines TRBV5-1 with TRBJ1-3, with a tentative D call TRBD1 (6 bases). This specimen was PBMCs, taken around atezolizumab (anti-PD-L1) treatment. The sequence was collected from a woman aged 70-85 years with urothelial cancer. The CDR3 DNA reads as TGCGCCAGCAGCTTGGAGCGGACAGAAGGAAACACCATATATTTT. As protein: CASSLERTEGNTIYF.